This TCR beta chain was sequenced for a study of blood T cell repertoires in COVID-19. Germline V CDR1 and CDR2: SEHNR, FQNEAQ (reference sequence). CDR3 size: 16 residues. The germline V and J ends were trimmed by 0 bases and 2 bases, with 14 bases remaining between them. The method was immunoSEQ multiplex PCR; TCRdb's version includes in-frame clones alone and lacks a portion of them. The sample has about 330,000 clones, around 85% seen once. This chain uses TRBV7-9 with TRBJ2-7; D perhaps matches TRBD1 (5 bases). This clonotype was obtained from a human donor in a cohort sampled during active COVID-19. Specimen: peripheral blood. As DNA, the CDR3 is TGTGCCAGCAGCTTAGCAAGGGGCCTAGGGACCTACGAGCAGTACTTC. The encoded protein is CASSLARGLGTYEQYF.